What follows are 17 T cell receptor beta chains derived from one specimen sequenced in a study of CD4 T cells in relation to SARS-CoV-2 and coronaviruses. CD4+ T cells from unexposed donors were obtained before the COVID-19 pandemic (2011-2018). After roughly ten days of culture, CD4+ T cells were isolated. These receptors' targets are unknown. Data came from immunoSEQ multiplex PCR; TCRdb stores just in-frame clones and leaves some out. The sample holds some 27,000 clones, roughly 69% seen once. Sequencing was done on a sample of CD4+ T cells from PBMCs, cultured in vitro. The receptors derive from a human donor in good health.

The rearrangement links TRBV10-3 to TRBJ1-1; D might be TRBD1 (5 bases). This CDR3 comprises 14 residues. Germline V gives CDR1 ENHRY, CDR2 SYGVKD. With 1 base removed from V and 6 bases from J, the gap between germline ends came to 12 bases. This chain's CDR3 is CAISEWGGEAEAFF. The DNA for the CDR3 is TGTGCCATCAGTGAGTGGGGAGGGGAAGCTGAAGCTTTCTTT.

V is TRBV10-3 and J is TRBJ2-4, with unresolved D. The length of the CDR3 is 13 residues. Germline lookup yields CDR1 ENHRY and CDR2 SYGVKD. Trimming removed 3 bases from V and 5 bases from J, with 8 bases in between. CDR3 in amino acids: CAISEGNENIQYF. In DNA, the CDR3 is TGTGCCATCAGTGAAGGGAATGAAAACATTCAGTACTTC.

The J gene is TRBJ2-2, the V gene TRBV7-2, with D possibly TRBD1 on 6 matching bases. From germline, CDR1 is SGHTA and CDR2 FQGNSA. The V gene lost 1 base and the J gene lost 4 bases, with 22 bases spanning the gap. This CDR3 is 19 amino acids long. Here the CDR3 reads CASSLVKRDRQMGTGELFF. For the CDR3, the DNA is TGTGCCAGCAGCTTAGTAAAACGCGACAGGCAGATGGGCACCGGGGAGCTGTTTTTT.

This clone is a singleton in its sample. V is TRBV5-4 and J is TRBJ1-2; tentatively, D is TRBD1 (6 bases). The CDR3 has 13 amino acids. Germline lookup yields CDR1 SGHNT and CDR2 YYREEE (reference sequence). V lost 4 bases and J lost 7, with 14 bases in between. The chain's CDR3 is CASSATGSTGYTF. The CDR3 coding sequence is TGTGCCAGCAGCGCCACAGGGTCTACTGGCTACACCTTC.

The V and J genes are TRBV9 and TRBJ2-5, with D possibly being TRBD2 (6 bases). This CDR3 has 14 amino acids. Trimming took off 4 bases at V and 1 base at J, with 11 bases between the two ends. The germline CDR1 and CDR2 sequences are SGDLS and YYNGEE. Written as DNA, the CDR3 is TGTGCCAGCAGCCCCCGGGACTCCCAAGAGACCCAGTACTTC. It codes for CASSPRDSQETQYF. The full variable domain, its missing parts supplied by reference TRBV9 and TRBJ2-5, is DSGVTQTPKHLITATGQRVTLRCSPRSGDLSVYWYQQSLDQGLQFLIQYYNGEERAKGNILERFSAQQFPDLHSELNLSSLELGDSALYFCASSPRDSQETQYFGPGTRLLVL.

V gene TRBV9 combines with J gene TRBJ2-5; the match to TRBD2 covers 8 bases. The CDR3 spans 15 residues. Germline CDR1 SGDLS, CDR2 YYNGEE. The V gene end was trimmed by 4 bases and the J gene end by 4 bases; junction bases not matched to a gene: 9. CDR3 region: CASSPWDGGAETQYF. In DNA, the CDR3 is TGTGCCAGCAGCCCTTGGGACGGGGGGGCAGAGACCCAGTACTTC.

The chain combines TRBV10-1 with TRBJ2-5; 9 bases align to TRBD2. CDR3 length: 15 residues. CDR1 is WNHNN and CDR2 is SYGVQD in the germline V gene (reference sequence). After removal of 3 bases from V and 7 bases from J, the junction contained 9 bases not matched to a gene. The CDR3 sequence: CASSEGAGGGWTQYF. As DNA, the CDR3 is TGCGCCAGCAGTGAAGGAGCGGGGGGCGGATGGACCCAGTACTTC.

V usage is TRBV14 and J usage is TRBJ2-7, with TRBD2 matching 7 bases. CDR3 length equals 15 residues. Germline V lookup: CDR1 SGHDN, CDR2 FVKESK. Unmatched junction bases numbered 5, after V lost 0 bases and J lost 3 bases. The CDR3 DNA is TGTGCCAGCAGCCAAGAGGCGCGGGGGTACTACGAGCAGTACTTC. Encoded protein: CASSQEARGYYEQYF.

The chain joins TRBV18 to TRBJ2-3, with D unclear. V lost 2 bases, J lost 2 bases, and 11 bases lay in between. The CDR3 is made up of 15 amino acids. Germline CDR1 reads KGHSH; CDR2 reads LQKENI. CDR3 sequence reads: CASSPREANTDTQYF. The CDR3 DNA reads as TGTGCCAGCTCACCAAGGGAAGCCAACACAGATACGCAGTATTTT.

The CDR3 nucleotides are TGTGCCATCAGTGAGCCAGGCGGACGGACCACCTACGAGCAGTACTTC. This sequence encodes CAISEPGGRTTYEQYF. This chain joins TRBV10-3 and TRBJ2-7; D is unresolved. The germline V gene has CDR1 ENHRY and CDR2 SYGVKD. The CDR3 sequence is 16 residues long. The V gene lost 2 bases and the J gene lost 2 bases, with 16 bases spanning the gap.

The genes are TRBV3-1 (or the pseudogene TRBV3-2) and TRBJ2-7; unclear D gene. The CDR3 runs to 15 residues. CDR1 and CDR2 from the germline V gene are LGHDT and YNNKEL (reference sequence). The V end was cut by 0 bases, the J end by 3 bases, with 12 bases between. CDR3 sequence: CASSQDHTAHYEQYF. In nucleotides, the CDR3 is TGTGCCAGCAGCCAAGATCACACAGCTCACTACGAGCAGTACTTC.

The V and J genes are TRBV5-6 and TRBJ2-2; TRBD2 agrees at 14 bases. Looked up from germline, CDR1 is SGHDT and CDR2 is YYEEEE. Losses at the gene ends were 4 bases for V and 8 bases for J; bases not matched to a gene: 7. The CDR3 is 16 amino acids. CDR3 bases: TGTGCCAGCAGCATGGGACTAGCGGGAGTTGAAGGGGAGCTGTTTTTT. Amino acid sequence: CASSMGLAGVEGELFF.

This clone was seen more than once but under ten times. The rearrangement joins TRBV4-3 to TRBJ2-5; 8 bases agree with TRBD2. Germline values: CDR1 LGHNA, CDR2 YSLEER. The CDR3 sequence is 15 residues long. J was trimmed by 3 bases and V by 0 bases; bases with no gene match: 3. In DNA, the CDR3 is TGCGCCAGCAGCCAAGATTCGGGACTAGAAGAGACCCAGTACTTC. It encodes CASSQDSGLEETQYF.

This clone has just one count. The DNA of the CDR3 is TGTGCCAGCAGGTGGGGGGGGGAGCTGTTTTTT. Protein: CASRWGGELFF. The chain joins TRBV6-5 to TRBJ2-2, with D perhaps TRBD1 or TRBD2 (5 bases each). V lost 6 bases and J 8 bases, leaving 7 bases between the germline ends. Germline-derived CDR1 and CDR2 are MNHEY and SVGAGI. The CDR3 covers 11 residues.

The CDR3: CASSQVQRRSSYEQYF. In nucleotides, the CDR3 is TGCGCCAGCAGCCAAGTCCAGAGAAGGTCCTCCTACGAGCAGTACTTC. The genes are TRBV4-1 and TRBJ2-7, with no clear D. Germline CDR1 and CDR2: MGHRA and YSYEKL. CDR3 length: 16 amino acids. V shed 1 base and J shed 0 bases, with 13 bases lying between them.

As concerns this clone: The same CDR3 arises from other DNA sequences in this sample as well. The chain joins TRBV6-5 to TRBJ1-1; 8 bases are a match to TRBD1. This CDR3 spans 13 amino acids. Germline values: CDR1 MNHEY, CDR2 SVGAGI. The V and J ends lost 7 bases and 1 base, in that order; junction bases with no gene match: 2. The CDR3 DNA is TGTGCCAGCACGACAGGGGAGAACACTGAAGCTTTCTTT. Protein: CASTTGENTEAFF.

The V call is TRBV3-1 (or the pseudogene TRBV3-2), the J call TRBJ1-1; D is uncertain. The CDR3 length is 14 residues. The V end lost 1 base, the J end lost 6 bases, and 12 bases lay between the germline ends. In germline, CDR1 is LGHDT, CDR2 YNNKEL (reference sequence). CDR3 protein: CASSQGHGGAEAFF. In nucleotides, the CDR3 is TGTGCCAGCAGCCAAGGCCACGGTGGCGCTGAAGCTTTCTTT.